What follows are 9 T cell receptor beta chains derived from one specimen sequenced in a study of blood T cell repertoires in COVID-19. Sequencing was performed with immunoSEQ multiplex PCR; in TCRdb, only in-frame clones are kept and a portion is missing. This table has 150,000 to 200,000 clones, under 90% appearing once. Sequenced: PBMCs or T cells enriched from blood (not recorded which). These receptors all stem from a man in his fifties or sixties who had recovered from COVID-19.

This rearrangement joins TRBV14 to TRBJ2-7; 7 nucleotides line up with TRBD2. V trimming: 2 bases; J trimming: 9 bases; junction bases outside the gene matches: 16. The CDR3 totals 16 residues. CDR1 and CDR2 from the germline V gene are SGHDN and FVKESK. Here the CDR3 reads CASSQSSRRLWGGQYF. In DNA form, the CDR3 reads TGTGCCAGCAGCCAATCCTCGCGGCGCCTCTGGGGGGGGCAGTACTTC.

The rearrangement links TRBV4-1 to TRBJ2-2; 7 bases are a match to TRBD1. Germline lookup yields CDR1 MGHRA and CDR2 YSYEKL. The CDR3 contains 16 residues. Trimming cost V 0 bases and J 6 bases; bases outside gene matches: 7. As DNA, the CDR3 is TGCGCCAGCAGCCAAGAAGGCAGGGGGTCCGCCGGGGAGCTGTTTTTT. It encodes CASSQEGRGSAGELFF.

The DNA for the CDR3 is TGTGCCAGCAGCCACTGGACGGGGAGGCCTTATAATTCACCCCTCCACTTT. Amino acids: CASSHWTGRPYNSPLHF. The rearrangement uses TRBV7-9 and TRBJ1-6; D not resolved. The germline V gene encodes CDR1 SEHNR and CDR2 FQNEAQ (reference sequence). Between the trimmed V and J ends, which lost 5 bases and 4 bases, there was a span of 18 bases. The CDR3 sequence is 17 residues long.

The J gene is TRBJ1-6, the V gene TRBV6-1; D unclear. This CDR3 is built from 15 residues. Trimming pared 2 bases from V and 9 bases from J, leaving 14 bases between. Germline CDR1 is MNHNS and CDR2 is SASEGT. The CDR3: CASSEMFFAGSPLHF. The CDR3 DNA reads as TGTGCCAGCAGTGAAATGTTTTTCGCCGGTTCACCCCTCCACTTT.

The rearrangement uses TRBV6-6 and TRBJ2-5; the match to TRBD2 covers 10 bases. CDR1 is MNHNY, CDR2 SVGAGI, per germline (reference sequence). The CDR3 is 16 amino acids. V was pared by 6 bases and J by 5 bases, with 12 bases of the junction left unmatched. The CDR3 is CASSHLAGGFGETQYF. The CDR3, as DNA: TGTGCCAGCAGCCACTTAGCGGGAGGATTCGGGGAGACCCAGTACTTC.

V usage is TRBV3-1 (or the pseudogene TRBV3-2) and J usage is TRBJ2-6; TRBD2 aligns across 7 bases. V shed 4 bases, J shed 2 bases, and the junction held 2 bases outside the gene matches. The CDR3 is 15 residues long. CDR1 is LGHDT, CDR2 YNNKEL, per germline (reference sequence). This chain's CDR3 is CASSPRGAGANVLTF. CDR3 nucleotides: TGTGCCAGCAGCCCCCGGGGGGCTGGGGCCAACGTCCTGACTTTC.

V gene TRBV12-2 combines with J gene TRBJ2-3; TRBD2, as called in the table, went unchecked against the DNA. TRBV12-2 is described as a pseudogene. The CDR3 runs 16 residues. CDR3 sequence (DNA): TGTGCAAGTCGCTCGCCACTAGCGGGAGGGCCCAATACGCAGTATTTT. It specifies CASRSPLAGGPNTQYF.

The CDR3 DNA sequence: TGTGCCAGCAGCCGGGGACTGTCAAGTGGCTACACCTTC. It is translated as CASSRGLSSGYTF. The chain is built from TRBV6-5 and TRBJ1-2; a weak D match, TRBD1 (5 bases). This CDR3 is built from 13 residues. The germline V and J ends were trimmed by 6 bases and 7 bases, with 15 bases remaining between them. CDR1 and CDR2 from the germline V gene are MNHEY and SVGAGI.

To note about this clone: The germline gene is not matched at one end of the junction; a read error may be the cause. The V gene is TRBV5-1, the J gene TRBJ2-1; 10 bases map to TRBD2. The CDR3 spans 14 residues. Germline V gene data show CDR1 as SGHRS and CDR2 as YFSETQ. In nucleotides, the CDR3 is TGCGCCAGCAGCTCGACGACTAGCGGGCGCGCAGGCATCTTC. Its protein product is CASSSTTSGRAGIF.